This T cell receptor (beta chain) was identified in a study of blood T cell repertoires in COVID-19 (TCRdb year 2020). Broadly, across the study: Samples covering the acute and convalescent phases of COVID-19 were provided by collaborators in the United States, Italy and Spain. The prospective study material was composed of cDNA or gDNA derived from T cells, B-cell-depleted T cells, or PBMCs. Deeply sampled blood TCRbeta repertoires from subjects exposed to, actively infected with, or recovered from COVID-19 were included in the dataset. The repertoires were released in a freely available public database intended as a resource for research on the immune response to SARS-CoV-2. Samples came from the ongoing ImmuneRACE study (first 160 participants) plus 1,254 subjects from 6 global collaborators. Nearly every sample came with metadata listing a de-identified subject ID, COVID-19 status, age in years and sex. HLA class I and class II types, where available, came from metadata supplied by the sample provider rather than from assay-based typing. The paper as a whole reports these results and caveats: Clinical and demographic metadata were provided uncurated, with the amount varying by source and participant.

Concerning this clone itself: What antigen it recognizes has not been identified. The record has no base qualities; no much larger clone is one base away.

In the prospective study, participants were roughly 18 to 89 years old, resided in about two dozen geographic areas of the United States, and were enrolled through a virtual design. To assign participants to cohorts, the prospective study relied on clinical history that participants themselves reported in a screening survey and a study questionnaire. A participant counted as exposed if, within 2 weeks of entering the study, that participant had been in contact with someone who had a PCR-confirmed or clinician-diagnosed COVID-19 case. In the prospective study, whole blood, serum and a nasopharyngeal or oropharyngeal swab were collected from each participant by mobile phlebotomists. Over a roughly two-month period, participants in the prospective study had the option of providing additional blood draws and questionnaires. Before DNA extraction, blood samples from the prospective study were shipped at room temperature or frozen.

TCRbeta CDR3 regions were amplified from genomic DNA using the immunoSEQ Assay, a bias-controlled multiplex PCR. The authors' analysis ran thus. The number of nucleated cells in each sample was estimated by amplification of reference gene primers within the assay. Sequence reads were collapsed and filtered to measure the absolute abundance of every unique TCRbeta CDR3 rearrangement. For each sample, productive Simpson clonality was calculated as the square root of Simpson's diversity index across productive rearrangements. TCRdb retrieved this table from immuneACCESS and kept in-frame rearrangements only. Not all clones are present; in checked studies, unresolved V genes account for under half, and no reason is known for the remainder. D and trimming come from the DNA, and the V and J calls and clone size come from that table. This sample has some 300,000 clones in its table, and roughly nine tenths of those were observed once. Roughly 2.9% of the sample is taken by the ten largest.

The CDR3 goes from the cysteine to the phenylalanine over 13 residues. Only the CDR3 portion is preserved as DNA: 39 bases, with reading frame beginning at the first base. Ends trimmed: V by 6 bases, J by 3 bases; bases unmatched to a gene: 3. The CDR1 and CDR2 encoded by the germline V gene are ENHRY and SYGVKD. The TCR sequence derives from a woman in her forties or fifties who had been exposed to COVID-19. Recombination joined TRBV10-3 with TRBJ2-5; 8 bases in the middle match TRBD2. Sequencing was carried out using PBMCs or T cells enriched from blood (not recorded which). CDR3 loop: CAIRAGGEETQYF. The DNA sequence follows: TGTGCCATCAGGGCGGGGGGCGAAGAGACCCAGTACTTC.